This T cell receptor beta chain was found in a study of beta chain features in type 1 diabetes. Whole-study results and caveats: Among all four CD4+ subsets, Type 1 diabetes patients had TCRB CDR3s that were moderately but significantly shorter.

As for this clone: Its target is not known.

Germline V gives CDR1 SGHVS, CDR2 FNYEAQ. This CDR3 spans 14 amino acids. Losses at the gene ends were 2 bases for V and 1 base for J; bases not matched to a gene: 1. TCRB transcripts that were expressed got sequenced, as all of the isolated RNA had been reverse transcribed. The table came from immunoSEQ multiplex PCR; TCRdb's copy has only in-frame clones and leaves some out. The repertoire includes some 640,000 clones, over 11% of them detected once, and nearly 0.04% sits in the top ten. Sequencing input: naive CD4+ T cells from blood. V usage is TRBV7-6 and J usage is TRBJ1-1; 7 nucleotides agree with TRBD1. The receptor comes from a man younger than 30 with type 1 diabetes. This CDR3 reads CASSLRQGNTEAFF. CDR3 DNA: TGTGCCAGCAGCTTAAGACAGGGGAACACTGAAGCTTTCTTT.